Ten or more counts support the clone carrying this T cell receptor beta chain. Its antigen is unknown. V trimming: 2 bases; J trimming: 8 bases; junction bases outside the gene matches: 8. This CDR3 spans 16 amino acids. Germline loops: CDR1 MNHEY, CDR2 SMNVEV (reference sequence). Sample collection date corresponds to first hyperthyroidism diagnosis, prior to any ophthalmopathy symptoms. Amplification of TCR beta CDR3 regions used RNA as the template. The HTBI set primed first-round TCR CDR3 RT-PCR. TCRdb analysed the multiplex PCR reads with MiXCR anew, one entry per CDR3 protein. The repertoire consists of over 250,000 distinct CDR3 sequences, with approximately 26% occurring once and the leading ten covering around 28%. The data were taken from a study of T cells in Graves' hyperthyroidism and ophthalmopathy. Study-level findings and limits: A 13 V-J model separated ophthalmopathy from stable hyperthyroidism. Among clonotypes expanded in thyroid above 0.001, most were also found in blood.

This chain joins TRBV27 and TRBJ2-2, with 10 bases aligning to TRBD1. Sequences were obtained from blood. This clonotype was sampled from a man aged 35-49 years with Graves' hyperthyroidism that later progressed to Graves' ophthalmopathy. DNA for the CDR3: TGTGCCAGCAGTTTAGTATTGGGACAGGGGTCTGGGGAGCTGTTTTTT. Protein product: CASSLVLGQGSGELFF.